A single sample gave rise to the 10 T cell receptor beta chains below, sequenced in a study of cytomegalovirus exposure and HLA in healthy donors. This PCR relied on a set of 60 Vbeta primers and 13 Jbeta primers. The repertoire was sequenced with immunoSEQ multiplex PCR; TCRdb's copy has only in-frame clones and lacks some. Of tens of thousands of clones in the sample, roughly 77% were seen once. Sequenced sample: PBMCs. The receptor source for this set is a man in his forties in good health and CMV-seronegative.

V gene TRBV5-4 combines with J gene TRBJ1-1, with D possibly being TRBD1 (6 bases). V was clipped by 0 bases and J by 4 bases, with 10 bases between them. The CDR3 runs to 14 residues. Germline V lookup: CDR1 SGHNT, CDR2 YYREEE (reference sequence). The CDR3 DNA is TGTGCCAGCAGCTTGGATGGGGGCGGCACTGAAGCTTTCTTT. As protein: CASSLDGGGTEAFF.

This chain links TRBV6-1 with TRBJ2-2; 14 bases agree with TRBD2. The CDR3 length is 19 residues. Germline V CDR1 and CDR2: MNHNS, SASEGT. V shed 4 bases, J shed 4 bases, and the junction held 11 bases outside the gene matches. The CDR3: CASSGTGTSGRGFTGELFF. DNA for the CDR3: TGTGCCAGCAGTGGTACCGGGACTAGCGGGAGAGGGTTCACCGGGGAGCTGTTTTTT.

The chain uses TRBV15 and TRBJ2-7, with D tentatively TRBD2 (6 bases). This CDR3 region has 19 residues. Germline-derived CDR1 and CDR2 are LNHNV and YYDKDF (reference sequence). V was cut by 4 bases and J by 7 bases, with 32 bases left in between. CDR3 DNA sequence: TGTGCCACCAGCATCGACAGAGCCACAGATTTAGGTGGCCGGGGGGAGCAGTACTTC. It translates to CATSIDRATDLGGRGEQYF.

The rearrangement links TRBV9 to TRBJ2-1; 8 bases align to TRBD2. The CDR3 totals 19 residues. Germline loops: CDR1 SGDLS, CDR2 YYNGEE. V dropped 0 bases and J dropped 0; count of bases not matched to a gene: 11. DNA for the CDR3: TGTGCCAGCAGCGTAGGGCTAGCGGGTAGTCTCAGCTCCTACAATGAGCAGTTCTTC. The encoded protein is CASSVGLAGSLSSYNEQFF.

The rearrangement joins TRBV29-1 to TRBJ2-7; TRBD1 might be the D (6 bases). The V gene's germline CDR1 is SQVTM and CDR2 ANQGSEA. This CDR3 comprises 16 residues. Trimming removed 4 bases from V and 3 bases from J, with 22 bases in between. The CDR3, as DNA: TGCAGCGTTGCTCTGTGGGGGTCGGGCAGGGGCTACGAGCAGTACTTC. It translates to CSVALWGSGRGYEQYF.

The rearrangement joins TRBV30 to TRBJ1-1; 9 bases map to TRBD1. J lost 1 base, V lost 3 bases, and 12 bases had no gene match. This CDR3 spans 17 amino acids. The germline V gene has CDR1 GTSNPN and CDR2 SVGIG (reference sequence). The CDR3 DNA sequence: TGTGCCTGGAGCGAACCGGTTCCGGGACAGGGGAACACTGAAGCTTTCTTT. It specifies CAWSEPVPGQGNTEAFF.

This chain links TRBV5-5 with TRBJ1-5, with D hard to call. This CDR3 has 14 amino acids. Trimming cost V 4 bases and J 6 bases, with 14 bases left between them. The V gene's germline CDR1 is SGHKS and CDR2 YYEKEE (reference sequence). The CDR3 reads CASSLLPSSQPQHF. The CDR3 DNA reads TGTGCCAGCAGCCTGTTACCTTCTAGTCAGCCCCAGCATTTT.

The chain employs TRBV28 and TRBJ1-4, with TRBD1 matching 9 bases. In germline, CDR1 is MDHEN, CDR2 SYDVKM. With 5 bases clipped from V and 7 bases from J, the junction kept 8 bases outside the gene matches. The CDR3 runs to 15 residues. CDR3 loop: CASSTTQGAGEKLFF. The CDR3, as DNA: TGTGCCAGCAGTACGACACAGGGGGCGGGTGAAAAACTGTTTTTT.

This chain joins TRBV6-5 and TRBJ2-1; maybe TRBD1 (6 bases). The CDR3 has 15 residues. V gave up 5 bases and J gave up 0 bases, with 11 bases separating them. Germline values: CDR1 MNHEY, CDR2 SVGAGI. The CDR3 DNA follows: TGTGCCAGCAGTCGACAGGCTTTCTCCTACAATGAGCAGTTCTTC. Protein sequence: CASSRQAFSYNEQFF.

This chain links TRBV10-3 with TRBJ1-1, with a tentative D call TRBD1 (5 bases). Between the trimmed V and J ends, which lost 10 bases and 2 bases, there was a span of 14 bases. The CDR3 has 13 residues. Germline assignment: CDR1 ENHRY and CDR2 SYGVKD. Written as DNA, the CDR3 is TGTGCCACCGTAGGGGCCCCAAACACTGAAGCTTTCTTT. Translated, it gives CATVGAPNTEAFF.